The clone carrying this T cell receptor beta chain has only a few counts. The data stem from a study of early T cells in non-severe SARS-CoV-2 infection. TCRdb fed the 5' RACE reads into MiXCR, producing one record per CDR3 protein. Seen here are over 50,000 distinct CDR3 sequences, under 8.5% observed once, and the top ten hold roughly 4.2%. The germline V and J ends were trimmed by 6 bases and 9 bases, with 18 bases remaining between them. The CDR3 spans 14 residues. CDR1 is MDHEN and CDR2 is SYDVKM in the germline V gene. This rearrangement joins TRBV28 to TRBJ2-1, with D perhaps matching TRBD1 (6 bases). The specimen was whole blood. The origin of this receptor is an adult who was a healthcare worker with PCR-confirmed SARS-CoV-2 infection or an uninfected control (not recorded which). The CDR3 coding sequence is TGTGCCAGCAGCACCAGACTGCAGGGGTTTGAGCAGTTCTTC. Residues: CASSTRLQGFEQFF.